This TCR beta chain was captured by sequencing in a study of blood T cell repertoires in COVID-19. The wider study: The samples span acute and convalescent COVID-19 from the United States, Italy and Spain. Sources were T cells, B-cell-depleted T cells, or PBMCs; the material itself was cDNA or gDNA.

Per the authors' pipeline: Amplified reference gene primers provided the basis for estimating nucleated cell counts. Sequenced by immunoSEQ multiplex PCR; TCRdb stores in-frame clones only, minus some. For V, J and clone size, that table is used; D and trimming come from the DNA. The table records some 250,000 clones, about three quarters of them present only once. The CDR3 totals 15 residues. Trimming pared 4 bases from V and 0 bases from J, leaving 13 bases between. Looked up from germline, CDR1 is SGHKS and CDR2 is YYEKEE (reference sequence). This clone was counted only a few times. The sample consisted of peripheral blood. This clonotype originated in a woman aged 80 or over with acute or convalescent COVID-19. This chain uses TRBV5-5 with TRBJ1-2; D perhaps matches TRBD1 (6 bases). The CDR3 DNA reads TGTGCCAGCAGCCTACAGGGTTTAGCTAACTATGGCTACACCTTC. Protein product: CASSLQGLANYGYTF.